The 20 T cell receptor beta chains below were found in one sample sequenced in a study of identical twins. TCRdb recomputed calls from the 5' RACE reads with MiXCR, one row per CDR3 protein. This table has hundreds of thousands of distinct CDR3 sequences, around a sixth appearing once. These data also formed part of another study, on T cells expressing NK-cell markers.

Sequencing was carried out using PBMCs. All receptors derive from a woman aged 18-29 years in good health.

J is TRBJ2-3 and V is TRBV20-1; 7 positions agree with TRBD2. V lost 5 bases and J lost 5; bases outside the gene matches: 10. The CDR3 consists of 14 residues. Germline V lookup: CDR1 DFQATT, CDR2 SNEGSKA (reference sequence). The CDR3 protein is CSAGGATSQDTQYF. The DNA of the CDR3 is TGCAGTGCTGGAGGGGCGACTAGCCAAGATACGCAGTATTTT.

The chain recombines TRBV20-1 with TRBJ2-1; perhaps D is TRBD1 or TRBD2 (6 bases each). Germline V gene data show CDR1 as DFQATT and CDR2 as SNEGSKA (reference sequence). This CDR3 is built from 17 residues. The V end was cut by 0 bases, the J end by 9 bases, with 24 bases between. CDR3 residues: CSARDPVLDGGAGEQFF. The CDR3 region has the DNA TGCAGTGCTAGAGACCCCGTTCTAGACGGGGGCGCCGGTGAGCAGTTCTTC.

This clonotype was found many times. The chain joins TRBV7-2 to TRBJ2-1; D gene ambiguous. The germline CDR1 and CDR2 sequences are SGHTA and FQGNSA. V was shortened by 0 bases and J by 4 bases, with 1 base between the two germline ends. There are 12 residues in the CDR3. DNA for the CDR3: TGTGCCAGCAGCTTAGCATACAATGAGCAGTTCTTC. Translation gives CASSLAYNEQFF.

The chain's CDR3 is CASSFDLATDTQYF. CDR3 in DNA: TGTGCCAGCAGCTTCGACTTAGCTACAGATACGCAGTATTTT. The rearrangement uses TRBV5-4 and TRBJ2-3, with D unresolved. The CDR3 has 14 residues. The V gene's germline CDR1 is SGHNT and CDR2 YYREEE (reference sequence). Trimming stripped 2 bases from V and 3 bases from J, with 10 bases between.

The chain links TRBV5-1 to TRBJ2-3; the match to TRBD2 covers 11 bases. The CDR3 is made up of 14 amino acids. The germline V gene encodes CDR1 SGHRS and CDR2 YFSETQ. After removal of 6 bases from V and 2 bases from J, the junction contained 2 bases not matched to a gene. The CDR3 reads CASTSGGYTDTQYF. CDR3 bases: TGCGCCAGCACTAGCGGGGGGTACACAGATACGCAGTATTTT. The full variable domain, rest sourced from reference TRBV5-1 and TRBJ2-3, is KAGVTQTPRYLIKTRGQQVTLSCSPISGHRSVSWYQQTPGQGLQFLFEYFSETQRNKGNFPGRFSGRQFSNSRSEMNVSTLELGDSALYLCASTSGGYTDTQYFGPGTRLTVL.

This chain connects TRBV5-1 to TRBJ2-5; 13 bases line up with TRBD2. CDR3 size: 15 residues. Germline CDR1 reads SGHRS; CDR2 reads YFSETQ. V was clipped by 4 bases and J by 2 bases; unmatched bases: 2. As DNA, the CDR3 is TGCGCCAGCAGCACACTAGCGGGGGGGCAAGAGACCCAGTACTTC. Translating it yields CASSTLAGGQETQYF.

The chain employs TRBV20-1 and TRBJ1-1; D not resolved. Germline loops: CDR1 DFQATT, CDR2 SNEGSKA (reference sequence). V lost 6 bases to trimming and J lost 1 base, with 15 bases between them. The CDR3 spans 14 residues. In DNA, the CDR3 is TGCAGTGCCCTGCTAGGGCACCCGAACACTGAAGCTTTCTTT. Translated: CSALLGHPNTEAFF.

This clonotype was seen only a few times. The chain links TRBV7-9 to TRBJ2-7; a possible D gene is TRBD2 (7 bases). V lost 6 bases and J 5 bases, leaving 11 bases between the germline ends. This CDR3 contains 12 residues. Per the germline V gene, CDR1 is SEHNR and CDR2 is FQNEAQ (reference sequence). The CDR3 coding sequence is TGTGCCAGCAGGGACAGCGGGGACGAGCAGTACTTC. Protein: CASRDSGDEQYF.

The J gene is TRBJ1-1, the V gene TRBV23-1; possible D gene TRBD1, 5 bases. TRBV23-1 is assigned to the ORF class and has an uncertain function. Trimming took off 1 base at V and 7 bases at J, with 13 bases between the two ends. The CDR3 is 14 amino acids. CDR3 coding DNA: TGCGCCAGCAGTCAATTCTGGGGCGGGGATGAAGCTTTCTTT. Translation: CASSQFWGGDEAFF.

V gene TRBV20-1 combines with J gene TRBJ2-5; TRBD2 aligns across 14 bases. V dropped 3 bases and J dropped 0; count of bases not matched to a gene: 9. This CDR3 has 18 amino acids. Germline-derived CDR1 and CDR2 are DFQATT and SNEGSKA (reference sequence). In nucleotides, the CDR3 is TGCAGTGCTAGGGGACTAGCGGGGGCCCGAAAACACCAAGAGACCCAGTACTTC. Amino acids: CSARGLAGARKHQETQYF.

This clonotype was seen a few times. J is TRBJ2-3 and V is TRBV9; the match to TRBD2 covers 9 bases. This CDR3 spans 16 amino acids. Germline V gene sequence: CDR1 SGDLS, CDR2 YYNGEE. The V and J ends lost 4 bases and 6 bases, in that order; junction bases with no gene match: 12. Here the CDR3 reads CASSLAGGGGGDTQYF. Written as DNA, the CDR3 is TGTGCCAGCAGCCTCGCGGGAGGCGGGGGGGGTGATACGCAGTATTTT.

This clonotype occurred a few times. The chain uses TRBV29-1 and TRBJ2-7; TRBD1 matches 11 bases. The CDR3 runs to 12 residues. V lost 6 bases and J lost 3; bases outside the gene matches: 1. Germline V gene lookup returns CDR1 SQVTM and CDR2 ANQGSEA. The CDR3 region is CSVGTGGYEQYF. In DNA form, the CDR3 reads TGCAGCGTCGGGACAGGGGGCTACGAGCAGTACTTC.

This clonotype came up a few times. This rearrangement joins TRBV29-1 to TRBJ2-3; D might be TRBD1 (6 bases). V lost 3 bases to trimming and J lost 0 bases, with 13 bases between them. The CDR3 consists of 15 residues. Germline-derived CDR1 and CDR2 are SQVTM and ANQGSEA. The CDR3 nucleotides read TGCAGCGTTGATACAGGGCAGACCAGCACAGATACGCAGTATTTT. Translation gives CSVDTGQTSTDTQYF.

This clonotype was seen a handful of times. The V call is TRBV29-1, the J call TRBJ2-1; D is ambiguous. With 6 bases removed from V and 0 bases from J, the gap between germline ends came to 15 bases. The germline V gene has CDR1 SQVTM and CDR2 ANQGSEA. This CDR3 contains 15 residues. The CDR3 protein is CSVNPGRSSYNEQFF. CDR3 nucleotides: TGCAGCGTAAATCCCGGGCGGAGCTCCTACAATGAGCAGTTCTTC.

This clonotype was seen more than once but under ten times. The chain employs TRBV2 and TRBJ2-7, with D unclear. V was cut by 3 bases and J by 4 bases, with 10 bases left in between. The germline V gene encodes CDR1 SNHLY and CDR2 FYNNEI. The CDR3 length is 13 residues. The DNA for the CDR3 is TGTGCCAGCAGTGATTCTTGGACGTACGAGCAGTACTTC. It encodes CASSDSWTYEQYF. The full variable domain, completed using reference TRBV2 and TRBJ2-7, is EPEVTQTPSHQVTQMGQEVILRCVPISNHLYFYWYRQILGQKVEFLVSFYNNEISEKSEIFDDQFSVERPDGSNFTLKIRSTKLEDSAMYFCASSDSWTYEQYFGPGTRLTVT.

V and J are TRBV20-1 and TRBJ2-4; 10 bases are shared with TRBD2. V shed 4 bases, J shed 8 bases, and the junction held 5 bases outside the gene matches. Germline CDR1 reads DFQATT; CDR2 reads SNEGSKA (reference sequence). The CDR3 spans 13 residues. The CDR3 loop is CSATLSGRDIQYF. The CDR3, as DNA: TGCAGTGCTACTCTAAGCGGGAGGGACATTCAGTACTTC.

The chain recombines TRBV4-3 with TRBJ2-6; D is ambiguous. V shed 4 bases and J shed 0 bases, with 7 bases lying between them. The length of the CDR3 is 15 residues. Germline loops: CDR1 LGHNA, CDR2 YSLEER. CDR3 sequence reads: CASSPGFSGANVLTF. CDR3 DNA: TGCGCCAGCAGCCCGGGCTTCTCTGGGGCCAACGTCCTGACTTTC.

This clonotype was seen many times. Compared with germline, one end of the junction differs, possibly owing to a read error. The gene calls are TRBV7-7 and TRBJ2-1; 8 bases map to TRBD2. Germline V gene lookup returns CDR1 SSHAT and CDR2 FNYEAQ (reference sequence). CDR3 size: 16 residues. CDR3 sequence reads: CASSLAPAGAYNEQFF. DNA of the CDR3: TGTGCTAGCAGCTTAGCGCCAGCGGGGGCCTACAATGAGCAGTTCTTC. Together with reference TRBV7-7 and TRBJ2-1, the CDR3 gives the full variable domain: GAGVSQSPRYKVTKRGQDVTLRCDPISSHATLYWYQQALGQGPEFLTYFNYEAQPDKSGLPSDRFSAERPEGSISTLTIQRTEQRDSAMYRCASSLAPAGAYNEQFFGPGTRLTVL.

The J gene is TRBJ2-1, the V gene TRBV29-1, with TRBD2 identical over 10 bases. J gave up 5 bases and V 4 bases, and 5 bases lay outside the gene matches. CDR1 and CDR2 (germline): SQVTM, ANQGSEA. CDR3 length equals 14 residues. The CDR3 DNA is TGCAGCGTTGGGGGACTAGCGCAAGACAATGAGCAGTTCTTC. Translating gives CSVGGLAQDNEQFF.

A few counts support this clonotype. The chain couples TRBV2 to TRBJ1-2; a weak D match, TRBD1 (5 bases). Trimming removed 5 bases from V and 6 bases from J, with 10 bases in between. Germline CDR1 SNHLY, CDR2 FYNNEI. The CDR3 loop spans 12 amino acids. The CDR3 nucleotides read TGTGCCAGCAGTAGGGGAATCGATGGCTACACCTTC. This gives the protein CASSRGIDGYTF.